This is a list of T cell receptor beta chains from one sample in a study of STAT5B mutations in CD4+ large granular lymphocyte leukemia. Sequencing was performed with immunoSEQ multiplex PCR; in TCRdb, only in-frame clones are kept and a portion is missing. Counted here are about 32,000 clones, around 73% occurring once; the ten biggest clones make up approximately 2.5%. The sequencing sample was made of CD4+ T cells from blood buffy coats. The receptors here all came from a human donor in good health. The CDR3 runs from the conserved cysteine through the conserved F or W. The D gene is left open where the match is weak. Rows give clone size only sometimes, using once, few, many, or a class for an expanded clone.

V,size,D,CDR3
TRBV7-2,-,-,CASSQGFANEKLFF
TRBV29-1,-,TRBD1,CSARTGNSNQPQHF
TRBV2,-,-,CASSARKNTEAFF
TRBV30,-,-,CAWSRRHNEQFF
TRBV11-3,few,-,CASSREGGNNEQFF
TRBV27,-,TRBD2,CASSSQRERRETQYF
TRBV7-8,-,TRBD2,CASSRGLAGSLETQYF
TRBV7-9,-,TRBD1,CASSGTGMATEAFF
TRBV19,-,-,CASSDRGTANTEAFF
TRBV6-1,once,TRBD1,CASSEGGDRRYEQYF
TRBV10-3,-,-,CAIRDENYGYTF
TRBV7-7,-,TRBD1,CASSLGGTGGFETQYF
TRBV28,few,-,CASRPAVRRVSYEQYF
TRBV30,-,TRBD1,CAWNPGGTGGFNTEAFF
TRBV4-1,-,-,CASSQALYGLSSYNEQFF
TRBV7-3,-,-,CASSRAGGTEAFF
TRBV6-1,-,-,CASSVTGQTNYGYTF
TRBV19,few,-,CASSIGQDRPQHF
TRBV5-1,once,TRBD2,CASSWGASGGASDTQYF
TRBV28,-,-,CATRGTNTGELFF
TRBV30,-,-,CAWNKQGPYNSPLHF
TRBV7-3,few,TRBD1,CASSLGQPYEQYF
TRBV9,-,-,CASSLGLGESKNIQYF
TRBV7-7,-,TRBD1,CASSLGQGDYNEQFF
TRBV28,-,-,CASRLQGNEKLFF
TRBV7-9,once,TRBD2,CASRSSGRDTQYF